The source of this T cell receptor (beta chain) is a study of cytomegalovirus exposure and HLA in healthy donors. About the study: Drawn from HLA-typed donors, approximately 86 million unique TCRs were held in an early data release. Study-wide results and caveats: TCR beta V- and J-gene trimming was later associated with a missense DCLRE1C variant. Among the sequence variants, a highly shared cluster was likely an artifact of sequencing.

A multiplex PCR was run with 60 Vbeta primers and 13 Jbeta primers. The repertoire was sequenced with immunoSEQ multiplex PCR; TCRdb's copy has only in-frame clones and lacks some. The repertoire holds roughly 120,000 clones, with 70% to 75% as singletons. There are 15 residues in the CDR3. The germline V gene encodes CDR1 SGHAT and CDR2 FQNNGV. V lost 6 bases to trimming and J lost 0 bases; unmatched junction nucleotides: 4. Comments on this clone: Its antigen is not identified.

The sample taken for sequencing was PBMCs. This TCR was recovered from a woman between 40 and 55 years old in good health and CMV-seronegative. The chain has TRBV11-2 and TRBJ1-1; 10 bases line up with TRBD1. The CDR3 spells CASRPGQGMNTEAFF. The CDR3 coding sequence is TGTGCCAGCAGACCGGGACAGGGGATGAACACTGAAGCTTTCTTT.